The source of this T cell receptor beta chain is a study of T cell responses to AZD1222 COVID-19 vaccine. Turning to the study itself: The study pooled second doses at about 4 or about 12 weeks.

TCRdb's copy holds only in-frame clones and misses some; the assay was immunoSEQ multiplex PCR. The sample contains some 140,000 clones, roughly 80% of which appear only once. This clone was detected once. Its antigen is not identified. There are 16 residues in the CDR3. With 0 bases removed from V and 0 bases from J, the gap between germline ends came to 7 bases. CDR1 SGDLS and CDR2 YYNGEE come from the germline V gene. Study-level results: Possibly, clonal diversity was underestimated; donors were largely white British and included more females. Spike-specific TCR breadth rose after two AZD1222 doses, and depth rose as well. Spike-spanning, vaccine-associated CD4 TCRs were dominant at 160-218 and 743-854.

This sequence joins TRBV9 and TRBJ2-6; the D gene is possibly TRBD1 (6 bases). The clonotype comes from an adult in good health. Material: peripheral blood, obtained on day 0 of AZD1222 vaccination. CDR3 sequence (DNA): TGTGCCAGCAGCGTAGGAGGGGGCTCTGGGGCCAACGTCCTGACTTTC. This translates into CASSVGGGSGANVLTF.